This paragraph covers one T cell receptor (beta chain) sequence. Its antigen is unknown. MiXCR, applied by TCRdb to the reads, yields one record per CDR3 protein. The table records 750,000 to 900,000 distinct CDR3 sequences, about 29% of them present only once. Germline V gene lookup returns CDR1 SGHTA and CDR2 FQGNSA. V lost 5 bases, J lost 2 bases, and 11 bases stayed unmatched. This CDR3 region has 16 residues. The source of the sample is a study of T cell repertoires in cytomegalovirus infection. Study information: Public TCR beta signatures indicated both CMV infection and matching HLA type.

The J gene is TRBJ2-5, the V gene TRBV7-2, with TRBD1 matching over 7 bases. The sample in question was cultured CD8+ T cells from PBMCs, obtained from culture after CMV antigen stimulation. This clonotype originated in a human donor in good health (CMV status not recorded). Some clones in this sample may be carry-over from other donors' samples. In nucleotides, the CDR3 is TGTGCCAGCAGCCCCCTGACAGGGTTCGGGCAAGAGACCCAGTACTTC. The encoded protein is CASSPLTGFGQETQYF.